Described below is a single T cell receptor beta chain sequence and its context. There is no known antigen for this receptor. At one end, the junction sequence differs from germline, possibly due to a read error. The sample was run on an Illumina HiSeq 1500. The public sequencing data were trimmed at Q25 with fastp and processed into clonotypes with MiXCR by TCRdb, which kept only in-frame beta chains. Each CDR3 protein gets just one entry, which takes the most common genes and DNA from the rows behind it. This sample holds fewer than 1,000,000 distinct CDR3 sequences; roughly a third were observed only once. 13% of the sample is taken by the ten largest. This sample stems from a study of T cell repertoires in cytomegalovirus infection (dated by TCRdb to about 2019). In terms of the full investigation: Peptide stimulations targeted recently identified HLA-C-restricted CMV epitopes, whose presentation resists viral immunomodulation, together with well-studied HLA-B-restricted epitopes. Donor HLA type was relevant to the analysis, because carriage of CMV infection together with the matching HLA type was indicated by public TCR beta signatures.

The treatment or condition label on this specimen signifies: in vitro stimulation with specific CMV peptide epitopes to enrich CMV-specific T cells. What the study reported, not specific to this receptor: The ex vivo response was dominated by HLA-C-restricted CMV-specific TCR beta clonotypes, which also provided the single most frequent clonotype in two of eight donors. In both this cohort and an independent cohort of over 350 donors, the cumulative frequency of public TCR beta family members distinguished carriers of CMV infection plus the relevant HLA type.

Sequences MNHEY (CDR1) and SMNVEV (CDR2) are obtained from the germline V gene (reference sequence). The CDR3 sequence holds 15 residues, the cysteine and phenylalanine included. Kept here is only the CDR3 DNA, which spans 45 bases and is read in frame from base 1. This sequence was found in a human donor in good health (CMV status not recorded). Some clones in this sample may be carry-over from other donors' samples. The chain is assembled from TRBV27 and TRBJ1-4; TRBD1 lines up with 7 middle nucleotides. Sequencing used cultured CD8+ T cells from PBMCs, obtained from culture after CMV antigen stimulation. The CDR3 corresponds to CASSPGTVANENLFF. DNA sequence: TGTGCCAGCAGCCCCGGGACAGTCGCTAATGAAAATCTGTTTTTT.